The 13 T cell receptor beta chains below were found in one sample sequenced in a study of identical twins. TCRdb reprocessed the 5' RACE reads via MiXCR and lists one record per CDR3 protein. The sample includes roughly 750,000 distinct CDR3 sequences, over 20% seen only once; the top ten take 4.3%. In addition, the sample was reused for a study of T cells expressing NK-cell markers.

Sequencing used PBMCs. The receptors were sampled from a woman aged 18 to 35 in good health.

The chain links TRBV11-3 to TRBJ1-1; weak D call: TRBD1 (5 bases). Per the germline V gene, CDR1 is SGHNT and CDR2 is YENEEA. V was trimmed by 2 bases and J by 4 bases, leaving 11 bases between them. CDR3 length: 14 amino acids. This CDR3 is CASSLSQGSTEAFF. CDR3 DNA: TGTGCCAGCAGCTTAAGTCAGGGAAGCACTGAAGCTTTCTTT.

J is TRBJ2-1 and V is TRBV21-1. TRBV21-1 is a pseudogene segment. This CDR3 comprises 20 residues. This chain's CDR3 is CASSKALKRPKTFIVNEQFF. The CDR3 bases are TGTGCCAGCAGCAAAGCCCTTAAAAGACCGAAAACCTTTATAGTCAATGAGCAGTTCTTC.

V gene TRBV20-1 combines with J gene TRBJ1-2; maybe TRBD1 (5 bases). The germline V and J ends were trimmed by 3 bases and 2 bases, with 7 bases remaining between them. The CDR3 extends over 12 amino acids. The germline V gene encodes CDR1 DFQATT and CDR2 SNEGSKA (reference sequence). The CDR3 here is CSASRQNYGYTF. CDR3 nucleotides: TGCAGTGCTAGTCGACAGAACTATGGCTACACCTTC.

This clonotype occurred many times. V usage is TRBV12-3 or TRBV12-4 and J usage is TRBJ2-1; TRBD1 or TRBD2 may be the D gene (5 bases each). V lost 5 bases and J 5 bases, leaving 13 bases between the germline ends. CDR3 length: 14 residues. The CDR3 bases are TGTGCCAGCAGTCCTGGGACGGTGAACAATGAGCAGTTCTTC. Its protein product is CASSPGTVNNEQFF.

The gene calls are TRBV3-1 and TRBJ1-1; no clear D gene. The V and J ends lost 4 bases and 10 bases respectively, with 16 bases between them. The CDR3 has 13 residues. CDR1 and CDR2 from the germline V gene are LGHDT and YNNKEL (reference sequence). The CDR3 here is CASSPSLDSGAFF. The CDR3 bases are TGTGCCAGCAGCCCCAGCCTTGACTCGGGAGCTTTCTTT.

This chain connects TRBV19 to TRBJ1-5, with D uncertain. This CDR3 is built from 14 residues. CDR1 is LNHDA, CDR2 SQIVND, per germline (reference sequence). Trimming left V 4 bases short and J 2 bases short, with 9 bases between. The CDR3 region is CASSRAVRNQPQHF. As DNA, the CDR3 is TGTGCCAGTAGTAGGGCGGTACGCAATCAGCCCCAGCATTTT.

The V and J genes are TRBV12-3 or TRBV12-4 and TRBJ2-5; 8 bases align to TRBD2. The CDR3 length is 14 residues. Germline trimming cut 5 bases from V and 4 bases from J; bases unmatched to any gene: 6. The CDR3 DNA follows: TGTGCCAGCAGTGCCCGGGGGGGGGCAGAGACCCAGTACTTC. This encodes CASSARGGAETQYF.

CDR3 sequence reads: CASSLARSPLHF. CDR3 nucleotides: TGTGCCAGCAGCTTAGCCCGGTCACCCCTCCACTTT. V is TRBV7-2 and J is TRBJ1-6; D not certain. The germline CDR1 and CDR2 sequences are SGHTA and FQGNSA. Trimming took 0 bases from V and 10 from J, leaving 4 bases between them. The CDR3 has 12 residues. Drawing the rest from reference TRBV7-2 and TRBJ1-6, the complete variable domain is GAGVSQSPSNKVTEKGKDVELRCDPISGHTALYWYRQSLGQGLEFLIYFQGNSAPDKSGLPSDRFSAERTGGSVSTLTIQRTQQEDSAVYLCASSLARSPLHFGNGTRLTVT.

This clonotype was found many times. The chain couples TRBV20-1 to TRBJ2-5; a possible D gene is TRBD2 (5 bases). The germline V gene encodes CDR1 DFQATT and CDR2 SNEGSKA (reference sequence). Trimming took off 6 bases at V and 1 base at J, with 15 bases between the two ends. The CDR3 totals 14 residues. The CDR3 DNA follows: TGCAGTGCACCGAGGGCAGGCTCCCAAGAGACCCAGTACTTC. This sequence encodes CSAPRAGSQETQYF.

The J gene is TRBJ2-3, the V gene TRBV5-6; D possibly corresponds to TRBD1 (6 bases). CDR1 and CDR2 (germline): SGHDT, YYEEEE. V was clipped by 5 bases and J by 5 bases, with 18 bases between them. This CDR3 has 15 amino acids. The CDR3, as DNA: TGTGCCAGCAGTTCTCATCCAGGGGCGGGAGATACGCAGTATTTT. Translating it yields CASSSHPGAGDTQYF.

V usage is TRBV5-1 and J usage is TRBJ2-4; 7 bases align to TRBD2. This CDR3 spans 15 amino acids. Germline V gene data show CDR1 as SGHRS and CDR2 as YFSETQ. J gave up 3 bases and V 3 bases, and 6 bases lay outside the gene matches. The chain's CDR3 is CASSSGGGGKNIQYF. The CDR3 coding sequence is TGCGCCAGCAGCTCAGGCGGCGGGGGCAAAAACATTCAGTACTTC.

This rearrangement joins TRBV5-6 to TRBJ1-1; D gene unclear. CDR1 is SGHDT, CDR2 YYEEEE, per germline. Trimming shortened V by 5 bases and J by 4 bases, and 9 bases separated the two germline ends. The CDR3 loop spans 12 amino acids. CDR3 coding DNA: TGTGCCAGCAGACGAATCCCCACTGAAGCTTTCTTT. Its translation: CASRRIPTEAFF.

This clonotype came up a few times. The CDR3 does not end in the conserved phenylalanine or tryptophan, so this is likely a read error. It is unclear where the CDR3 begins or ends on the DNA, so no DNA is shown, and the CDR3 is as TCRdb lists it. J is TRBJ2-7 and V is TRBV5-1; TRBD2, the table's D call, lacks a check against the DNA. The CDR3 has 13 residues if both end residues are counted. Germline V CDR1 and CDR2: SGHRS, YFSETQ. This chain's CDR3 is CASSLDGLANPGL.